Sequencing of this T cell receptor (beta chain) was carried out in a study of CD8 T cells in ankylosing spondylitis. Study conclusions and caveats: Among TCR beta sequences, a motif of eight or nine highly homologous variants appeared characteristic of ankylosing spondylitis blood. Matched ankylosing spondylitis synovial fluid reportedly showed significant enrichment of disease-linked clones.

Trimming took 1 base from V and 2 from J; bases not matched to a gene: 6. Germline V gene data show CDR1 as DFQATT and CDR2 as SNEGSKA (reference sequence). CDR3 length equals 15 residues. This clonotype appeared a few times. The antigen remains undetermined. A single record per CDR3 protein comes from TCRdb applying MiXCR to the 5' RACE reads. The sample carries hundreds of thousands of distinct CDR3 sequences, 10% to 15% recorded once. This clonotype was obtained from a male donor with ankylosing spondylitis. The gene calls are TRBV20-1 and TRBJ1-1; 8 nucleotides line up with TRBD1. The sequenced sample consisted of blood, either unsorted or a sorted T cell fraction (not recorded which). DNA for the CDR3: TGCAGTGCTAGAGCAAGGACAGGGTATAACACTGAAGCTTTCTTT. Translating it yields CSARARTGYNTEAFF.